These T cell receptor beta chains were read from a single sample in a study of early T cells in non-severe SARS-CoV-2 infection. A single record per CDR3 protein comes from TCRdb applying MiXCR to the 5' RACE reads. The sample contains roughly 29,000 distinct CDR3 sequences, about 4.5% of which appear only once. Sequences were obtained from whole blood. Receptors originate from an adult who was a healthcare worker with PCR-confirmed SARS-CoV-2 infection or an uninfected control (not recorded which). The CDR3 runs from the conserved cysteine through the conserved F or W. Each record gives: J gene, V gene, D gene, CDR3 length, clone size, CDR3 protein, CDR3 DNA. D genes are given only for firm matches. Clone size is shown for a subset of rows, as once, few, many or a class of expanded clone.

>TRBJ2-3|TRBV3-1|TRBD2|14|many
CASRAGGFTDTQYF
TGTGCCAGCAGGGCGGGGGGGTTCACAGATACGCAGTATTTT
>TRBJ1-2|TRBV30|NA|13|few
CAWSDNLRGGYTF
TGTGCCTGGAGCGACAACCTCAGGGGAGGCTACACCTTC
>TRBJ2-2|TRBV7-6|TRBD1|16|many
CASSPGTGGADGELFF
TGTGCCAGCAGCCCGGGGACAGGGGGCGCGGACGGGGAGCTGTTTTTT
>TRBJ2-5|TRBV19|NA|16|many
CASSKYRGSPQETQYF
TGTGCCAGTAGTAAATACAGAGGGAGCCCACAAGAGACCCAGTACTTC
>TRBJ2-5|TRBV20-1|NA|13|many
CSARSVLKETQYF
TGCAGTGCTCGGTCCGTCCTCAAAGAGACCCAGTACTTC
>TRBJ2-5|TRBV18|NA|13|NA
CASSLQDKETQYF
TGTGCCAGCTCACTACAGGATAAAGAGACCCAGTACTTC
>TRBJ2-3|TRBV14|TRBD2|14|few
CASSHRLAADTQYF
TGTGCCAGCAGCCATCGACTAGCGGCAGATACGCAGTATTTT
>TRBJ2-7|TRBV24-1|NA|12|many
CATSDFNGEQYF
TGTGCCACCAGTGATTTTAACGGGGAGCAGTACTTC
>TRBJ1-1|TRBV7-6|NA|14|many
CANSPLEMNTEAFF
TGTGCCAACAGCCCACTTGAGATGAACACTGAAGCTTTCTTT
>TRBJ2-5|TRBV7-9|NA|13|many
CASSPQGGGSQYF
TGTGCCAGCAGCCCCCAGGGAGGAGGGTCCCAGTACTTC
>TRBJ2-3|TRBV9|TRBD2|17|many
CASSPGLAGISTDTQYF
TGTGCCAGCAGCCCGGGACTAGCGGGGATAAGCACAGATACGCAGTATTTT
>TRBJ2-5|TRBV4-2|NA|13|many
CASSQDLQETQYF
TGTGCCAGCAGCCAAGATCTCCAAGAGACCCAGTACTTC
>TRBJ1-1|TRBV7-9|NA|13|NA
CASTPQPRTEAFF
TGTGCCAGCACCCCACAGCCGAGAACTGAAGCTTTCTTT
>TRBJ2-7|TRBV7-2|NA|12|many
CASSLAVREQYF
TGTGCCAGCAGCTTAGCGGTAAGAGAGCAGTACTTC
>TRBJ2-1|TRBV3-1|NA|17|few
CASSQEGIREFYNEQFF
TGTGCCAGCAGCCAAGAAGGGATCCGGGAATTCTACAATGAGCAGTTCTTC
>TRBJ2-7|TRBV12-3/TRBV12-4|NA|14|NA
CASSLGTLSYEQYF
TGTGCCAGCAGTTTAGGGACTCTGTCCTACGAGCAGTACTTC
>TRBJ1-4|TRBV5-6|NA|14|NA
CASSVDTLMKELFF
TGTGCCAGCAGCGTAGACACCTTAATGAAAGAACTGTTTTTT
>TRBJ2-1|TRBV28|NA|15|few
CASSITGTGYNEQFF
TGTGCCAGCAGTATTACTGGGACTGGTTACAATGAGCAGTTCTTC
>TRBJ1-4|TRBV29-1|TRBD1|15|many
CSVEDPRGPAEKLFF
TGCAGCGTTGAAGATCCCAGGGGGCCGGCTGAAAAACTGTTTTTT
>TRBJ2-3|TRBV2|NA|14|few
CASYEPGGTDTQYF
TGTGCCAGCTATGAACCAGGGGGCACAGATACGCAGTATTTT
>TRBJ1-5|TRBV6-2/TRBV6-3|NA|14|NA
CASRPVRGDQPQHF
TGTGCCAGCAGGCCCGTGAGGGGCGATCAGCCCCAGCATTTT
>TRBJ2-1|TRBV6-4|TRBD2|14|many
CASSGLAGGNEQFF
TGTGCCAGCAGTGGCCTAGCGGGAGGTAATGAGCAGTTCTTC